The rows below give T cell receptor beta chains drawn from one sample of a study of T cell changes during pregnancy in multiple sclerosis. Libraries were prepared by immunoSEQ multiplex PCR; TCRdb keeps only in-frame clonotypes and omits some of them. The data hold 60,000 to 75,000 clones, with about 91% observed a single time. This sample comprised peripheral blood, obtained after pregnancy. These receptors were obtained from a female donor with multiple sclerosis, enrolled in a pregnancy study. Each CDR3 is given with its conserved first and last residue.

>TRBJ2-7|TRBV5-1
CASSLGRTAHYEQYF
>TRBJ1-1|TRBV7-2
CASRHRVSTEAFF
>TRBJ2-7|TRBV7-7
CASSPAGGGAYEQYF
>TRBJ2-7|TRBV7-9
CASSLGGGGYEQYF
>TRBJ1-1|TRBV7-3
CASSPQGDTEAFF
>TRBJ2-5|TRBV5-6
CASSQGLAGGETQYF
>TRBJ1-3|TRBV29-1
CSVGMNWDSSGNTIYF
>TRBJ2-7|TRBV15
CATSRDAGTGTYEQYF
>TRBJ1-2|TRBV2
CASSPGQTYGYTF
>TRBJ1-2|TRBV19
CARDPGGYYGYTF
>TRBJ2-2|TRBV11-2
CASSRRPGYTGELFF
>TRBJ1-4|TRBV2
CASTKQGYNEKLFF
>TRBJ2-5|TRBV7-2
CASSPGTGRLETQYF
>TRBJ1-2|TRBV19
CASSNTIDRVNYGYTF
>TRBJ2-2|TRBV19
CASTRRTSGSPGELFF
>TRBJ2-6|TRBV19
CASSLVISGANVLTF
>TRBJ2-5|TRBV5-6
CASSGQGEETQYF
>TRBJ1-1|TRBV30
CAWSRLLTGGAEAFF
>TRBJ2-2|TRBV6-6
CASSYWANGELFF
>TRBJ2-7|TRBV7-2
CASSPSGRILYEQYF
>TRBJ1-1|TRBV19
CASSITGTGNTEAFF
>TRBJ2-7|TRBV5-1
CASSFTRPGQGPYEQYF
>TRBJ1-1|TRBV5-1
CASRIQGGGVGAFF
>TRBJ2-1|TRBV28
CASSLSNEQFF
>TRBJ1-2|TRBV11-2
CATVLTDRGYGYTF
>TRBJ2-2|TRBV6-4
CASSGQGGGELFF
>TRBJ2-7|TRBV10-1
CASSDLAGLSYEQYF
>TRBJ1-5|TRBV28
CASSLPSNQPQHF
>TRBJ2-5|TRBV28
CASSFEGRAETQYF
>TRBJ2-2|TRBV7-9
CASSSSSNTGELFF
>TRBJ1-2|TRBV6-5
CASSYSIGVDGYTF
>TRBJ2-3|TRBV10-1
CASSDGRVGDTQYF
>TRBJ1-1|TRBV29-1
CSANSFNTEAFF
>TRBJ2-2|TRBV7-3
CASSLNSGGELFF
>TRBJ2-7|TRBV2
CSGSSLNREQYF
>TRBJ2-3|TRBV10-1
CASKAGHSTDTQYF
>TRBJ2-4|TRBV5-6
CASSLASRFNDLAKNIQYF
>TRBJ2-7|TRBV6-1
CASSEATPYEQYF
>TRBJ2-7|TRBV4-1
CASSRDSYEQYF
>TRBJ2-1|TRBV2
CASSDLGEGPPYNEQFF
>TRBJ2-3|TRBV7-2
CASSLEGQVVTDTQYF
>TRBJ2-1|TRBV4-1
CASSLQGWVAGELASYNEQFF
>TRBJ1-2|TRBV7-3
CASSPQAGELGYTF
>TRBJ1-1|TRBV25-1
CASSVTGMNTEAFF
>TRBJ1-4|TRBV27
CASTRQFNEKLFF
>TRBJ2-3|TRBV18
CASSRNRGETDTQYF
>TRBJ2-2|TRBV6-5
CASSYLQGAGELFF
>TRBJ1-1|TRBV5-6
CASSEGQPSPVIMNTEAFF
>TRBJ2-3|TRBV5-1
CASTTPGQSTDTQYF
>TRBJ2-3|TRBV7-2
CASSRRTGGADTQYF
>TRBJ1-1|TRBV2
CASSNRGYTEAFF
>TRBJ2-7|TRBV28
CASSSTGTGLYEQYF